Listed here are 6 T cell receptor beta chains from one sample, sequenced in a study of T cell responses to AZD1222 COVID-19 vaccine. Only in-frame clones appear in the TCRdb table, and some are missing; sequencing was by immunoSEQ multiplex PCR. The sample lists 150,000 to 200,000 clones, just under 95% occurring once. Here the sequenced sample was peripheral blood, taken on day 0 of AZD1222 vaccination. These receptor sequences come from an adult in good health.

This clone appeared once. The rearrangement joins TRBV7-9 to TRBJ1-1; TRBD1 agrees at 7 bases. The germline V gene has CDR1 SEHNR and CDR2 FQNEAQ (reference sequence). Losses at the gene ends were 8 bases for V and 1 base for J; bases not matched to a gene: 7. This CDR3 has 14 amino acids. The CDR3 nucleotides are TGTGCCAGCCCGCGACAGGGCCAGAACACTGAAGCTTTCTTT. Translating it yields CASPRQGQNTEAFF. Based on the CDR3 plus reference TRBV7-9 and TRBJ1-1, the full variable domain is DTGVSQNPRHKITKRGQNVTFRCDPISEHNRLYWYRQTLGQGPEFLTYFQNEAQLEKSRLLSDRFSAERPKGSFSTLEIQRTEQGDSAMYLCASPRQGQNTEAFFGQGTRLTVV.

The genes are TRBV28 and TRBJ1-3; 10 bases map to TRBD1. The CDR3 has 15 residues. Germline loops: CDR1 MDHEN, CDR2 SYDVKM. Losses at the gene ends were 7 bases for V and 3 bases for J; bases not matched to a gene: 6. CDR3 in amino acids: CASTSRTGGGNTIYF. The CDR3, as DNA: TGTGCCAGCACCTCCCGGACAGGGGGTGGAAACACCATATATTTT.

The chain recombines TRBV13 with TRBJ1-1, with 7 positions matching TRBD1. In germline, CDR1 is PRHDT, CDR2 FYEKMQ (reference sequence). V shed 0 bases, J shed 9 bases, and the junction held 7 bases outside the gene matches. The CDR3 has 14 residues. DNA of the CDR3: TGTGCCAGCAGCTTAGGAGCGAGACAGGGCCAAGCTTTCTTT. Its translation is CASSLGARQGQAFF. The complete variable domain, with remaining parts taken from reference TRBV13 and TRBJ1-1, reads AAGVIQSPRHLIKEKRETATLKCYPIPRHDTVYWYQQGPGQDPQFLISFYEKMQSDKGSIPDRFSAQQFSDYHSELNMSSLELGDSALYFCASSLGARQGQAFFGQGTRLTVV.

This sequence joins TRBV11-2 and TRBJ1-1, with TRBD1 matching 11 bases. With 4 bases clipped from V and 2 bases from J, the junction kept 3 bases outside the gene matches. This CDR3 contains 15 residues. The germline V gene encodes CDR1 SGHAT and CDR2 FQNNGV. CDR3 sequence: CASSSGQGVNTEAFF. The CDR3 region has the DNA TGTGCCAGCAGCTCGGGACAGGGGGTTAACACTGAAGCTTTCTTT.

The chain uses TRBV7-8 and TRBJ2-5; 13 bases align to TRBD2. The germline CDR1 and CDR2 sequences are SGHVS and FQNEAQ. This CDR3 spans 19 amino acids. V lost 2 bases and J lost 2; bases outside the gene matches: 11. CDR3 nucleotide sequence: TGTGCCAGCAGCTTACCGTGGACTAGCGGGGGCCTAATACAAGAGACCCAGTACTTC. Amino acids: CASSLPWTSGGLIQETQYF. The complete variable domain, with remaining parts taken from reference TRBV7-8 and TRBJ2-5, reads GAGVSQSPRYKVAKRGQDVALRCDPISGHVSLFWYQQALGQGPEFLTYFQNEAQLDKSGLPSDRFFAERPEGSVSTLKIQRTQQEDSAVYLCASSLPWTSGGLIQETQYFGPGTRLLVL.

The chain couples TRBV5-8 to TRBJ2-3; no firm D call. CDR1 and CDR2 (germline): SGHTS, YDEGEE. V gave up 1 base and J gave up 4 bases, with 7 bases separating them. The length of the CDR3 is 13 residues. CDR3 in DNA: TGTGCCAGCAGCTTGCGCGACCCAGATACGCAGTATTTT. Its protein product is CASSLRDPDTQYF.